The 10 T cell receptor beta chains below come from one sample, sequenced in a study of blood T cell repertoires in COVID-19. Sequenced by immunoSEQ multiplex PCR; TCRdb stores in-frame clones only, minus some. This sample yields over 200,000 clones, of which over 75% are seen a single time; roughly 2% belongs to the top ten. The sequenced sample was peripheral blood. The receptors derive from a man aged 40-49 years with active or convalescent COVID-19.

Written as DNA, the CDR3 is TGTGCCAGCAGCTTGCGGGGGGCAAGTACTGAAGCTTTCTTT. Translated, it gives CASSLRGASTEAFF. The chain has TRBV5-6 and TRBJ1-1; D possibly corresponds to TRBD1 (6 bases). CDR1 is SGHDT and CDR2 is YYEEEE in the germline V gene. The V end lost 1 base, the J end lost 5 bases, and 12 bases lay between the germline ends. The CDR3 covers 14 residues.

The chain has TRBV4-2 and TRBJ1-5; the D is unclear. The CDR3 is made up of 17 amino acids. Germline V gene lookup returns CDR1 LGHNA and CDR2 YNFKEQ. Trimming removed 0 bases from V and 1 base from J, with 13 bases in between. The CDR3 is CASSQEFSGFSNQPQHF. CDR3 coding DNA: TGTGCCAGCAGCCAAGAATTCAGTGGCTTCAGCAATCAGCCCCAGCATTTT.

The chain employs TRBV5-5 and TRBJ1-1; D not certain. Germline V lookup: CDR1 SGHKS, CDR2 YYEKEE (reference sequence). This CDR3 is built from 11 residues. Trimming stripped 2 bases from V and 10 bases from J, with 9 bases between. CDR3 DNA: TGTGCCAGCAGCTTTTCCTCAGTAGCTTTCTTT. Its protein product is CASSFSSVAFF.

The genes are TRBV19 and TRBJ1-2; D is uncertain. CDR3 length: 14 amino acids. Germline V gene sequence: CDR1 LNHDA, CDR2 SQIVND (reference sequence). The V and J ends lost 5 bases and 0 bases respectively, with 10 bases between them. CDR3 sequence reads: CASSSYSANYGYTF. Written as DNA, the CDR3 is TGTGCCAGTAGTTCGTACTCCGCTAACTATGGCTACACCTTC.

V gene TRBV3-1 (or the pseudogene TRBV3-2) combines with J gene TRBJ2-5, with D unclear. V was clipped by 2 bases and J by 8 bases, with 9 bases between them. This CDR3 has 12 residues. The germline gives CDR1 LGHDT, CDR2 YNNKEL (reference sequence). The CDR3: CASSQQQTTQYF. The DNA of the CDR3 is TGTGCCAGCAGCCAACAACAGACCACCCAGTACTTC.

The chain combines TRBV5-1 with TRBJ1-6, with D hard to call. CDR3 size: 13 residues. The germline V gene encodes CDR1 SGHRS and CDR2 YFSETQ. V lost 7 bases and J lost 5, with 10 bases in between. The CDR3 is CASREEHNSPLHF. In DNA form, the CDR3 reads TGCGCCAGCCGAGAGGAGCATAATTCACCCCTCCACTTT.

This chain links TRBV3-1 (or the pseudogene TRBV3-2) with TRBJ2-7; D is unresolved. This CDR3 is built from 12 residues. The germline V and J ends were trimmed by 6 bases and 3 bases, with 9 bases remaining between them. Germline CDR1 LGHDT, CDR2 YNNKEL (reference sequence). For the CDR3, the DNA is TGTGCCAGCAGACGACATCACTACGAGCAGTACTTC. Translating gives CASRRHHYEQYF.

The chain employs TRBV28 and TRBJ2-2; the match to TRBD1 covers 8 bases. CDR1 and CDR2 (germline): MDHEN, SYDVKM. V was clipped by 5 bases and J by 4 bases; unmatched bases: 9. The CDR3 is 16 residues long. The CDR3 is CASSPRDRRFTGELFF. CDR3 nucleotide sequence: TGTGCCAGCAGTCCCCGGGACAGGAGGTTCACCGGGGAGCTGTTTTTT.

CDR3 amino acids: CSASQRLGDTQYF. For the CDR3, the DNA is TGCAGTGCTAGTCAGAGACTCGGAGATACGCAGTATTTT. The V call is TRBV20-1, the J call TRBJ2-3; the D is unclear. The germline V gene encodes CDR1 DFQATT and CDR2 SNEGSKA (reference sequence). The CDR3 loop spans 13 amino acids. V dropped 3 bases and J dropped 5 bases, with 12 bases sitting between them.

The J gene is TRBJ1-3, the V gene TRBV6-5; weak D call: TRBD1 (5 bases). The CDR3 has 13 amino acids. CDR1 MNHEY and CDR2 SVGAGI come from the germline V gene. V was clipped by 2 bases and J by 4 bases, with 6 bases between them. CDR3 coding DNA: TGTGCCAGCAGTTACGACAGAGGAAACACCATATATTTT. Encoded protein: CASSYDRGNTIYF.